The 3 T cell receptor beta chains below were found in one sample sequenced in a study of control samples from healthy donors and cancer patients. Method: immunoSEQ multiplex PCR; TCRdb's copy keeps in-frame clones and lacks some. Of approximately 45,000 clones listed, less than 95% are singletons. Source material: PBMCs. The receptors derive from a woman aged 40 to 50 with head and neck cancer.

The chain has TRBV18 and TRBJ1-2, with 9 bases aligning to TRBD1. Germline V CDR1 and CDR2: KGHSH, LQKENI. The J segment lost 3 bases and the V segment lost 4 bases, leaving 3 bases of the junction unmatched. The CDR3 is made up of 14 amino acids. CDR3 nucleotide sequence: TGTGCCAGCTCACGGGACAGGGAGGACTATGGCTACACCTTC. Amino acids: CASSRDREDYGYTF.

The chain couples TRBV6-2 or TRBV6-3 to TRBJ1-6; D unclear. CDR1 is MNHEY, CDR2 SVGEGT, per germline. The germline V and J ends were trimmed by 5 bases and 7 bases, with 12 bases remaining between them. This CDR3 is built from 14 residues. CDR3 sequence: CASSHDGPNSPLHF. CDR3 bases: TGTGCCAGCAGTCACGATGGGCCAAATTCACCCCTCCACTTT.

The chain joins TRBV19 to TRBJ2-3, with 7 bases fitting TRBD1. Germline CDR1 and CDR2: LNHDA and SQIVND (reference sequence). The CDR3 loop spans 13 amino acids. With V trimmed by 5 bases and J by 4 bases, 3 bases remained unmatched. The CDR3 DNA sequence: TGTGCCAGTAGTCCAGGGGGTCCAGATACGCAGTATTTT. This codes for CASSPGGPDTQYF.